A selection of T cell receptor beta chains follows, all from one sample in a study of cytomegalovirus exposure and HLA in healthy donors. Sequenced by immunoSEQ multiplex PCR; TCRdb stores in-frame clones only, minus some. The sample consists of about 120,000 clones, approximately 80% of them appearing once. The sequenced sample consisted of PBMCs. The receptors were sampled from a man aged 35 to 55 in good health and CMV-seronegative. Each CDR3 is given with its conserved first and last residue. The order of the fields is clone size, J gene, V gene, D gene, CDR3 length, CDR3 protein, CDR3 DNA. D genes are given only for firm matches. Not every row has a clone size; where given, it reads once, few, many or a size class.

once,TRBJ2-5,TRBV4-2,TRBD2,16,CASSQGQRESGETQYF,TGTGCCAGCAGCCAAGGGCAGCGGGAGTCTGGGGAGACCCAGTACTTC
few,TRBJ1-2,TRBV6-6,NA,16,CASSPYNQASNYGYTF,TGTGCCAGCAGTCCATATAACCAGGCCTCTAACTATGGCTACACCTTC
NA,TRBJ2-7,TRBV9,TRBD2,15,CASSPQGLAAYEQYF,TGTGCCAGCAGCCCCCAGGGACTAGCGGCCTACGAGCAGTACTTC
NA,TRBJ2-5,TRBV7-6,NA,15,CASSHNLGTKETQYF,TGTGCCAGCAGCCACAACTTGGGGACAAAAGAGACCCAGTACTTC
NA,TRBJ1-4,TRBV9,NA,14,CASSAQATNEKLFF,TGTGCCAGCAGCGCACAAGCAACTAATGAAAAACTGTTTTTT
NA,TRBJ2-1,TRBV6-5,TRBD1,16,CASSYYTPGQGSEQFF,TGTGCCAGCAGTTACTATACACCGGGACAGGGTTCTGAGCAGTTCTTC
NA,TRBJ2-1,TRBV5-4,NA,14,CASSLSSLLHEQFF,TGTGCCAGCAGCTTGTCTAGTCTTCTCCATGAGCAGTTCTTC
few,TRBJ1-3,TRBV7-2,NA,15,CASSPPGTIGNTIYF,TGTGCCAGCAGCCCCCCGGGGACAATTGGAAACACCATATATTTT
NA,TRBJ1-6,TRBV27,TRBD1,14,CASSDRVGIAPLHF,TGTGCCAGCAGTGACAGGGTGGGTATCGCACCCCTCCACTTT
NA,TRBJ2-3,TRBV9,NA,13,CASSVAGLMPQYF,TGTGCCAGCAGCGTAGCTGGGCTGATGCCCCAGTATTTT
NA,TRBJ2-1,TRBV7-6,TRBD2,17,CASSLGRLASSYNEQFF,TGTGCCAGCAGCTTAGGTAGACTAGCGAGCTCCTACAATGAGCAGTTCTTC
NA,TRBJ1-1,TRBV30,NA,14,CATLGGDVATEAFF,TGTGCCACCCTGGGGGGTGACGTGGCGACTGAAGCTTTCTTT
once,TRBJ2-1,TRBV27,NA,15,CASSLSAGYYNEQFF,TGTGCCAGCAGTTTATCGGCAGGGTACTACAATGAGCAGTTCTTC
NA,TRBJ1-1,TRBV30,NA,13,CAWSVLGNTEAFF,TGTGCCTGGAGTGTCCTAGGAAACACTGAAGCTTTCTTT
NA,TRBJ2-6,TRBV4-3,TRBD1,17,CASSQDPGGSGANVLTF,TGCGCCAGCAGCCAAGACCCAGGGGGCTCTGGGGCCAACGTCCTGACTTTC
NA,TRBJ2-3,TRBV30,TRBD2,18,CAWSGYGGTSGKADPQYF,TGTGCCTGGAGCGGATACGGGGGGACTAGCGGGAAAGCAGATCCGCAGTATTTT
NA,TRBJ1-1,TRBV6-5,NA,14,CASRGEAVDTEAFF,TGTGCCAGCAGGGGAGAGGCTGTTGACACTGAAGCTTTCTTT
NA,TRBJ2-3,TRBV5-1,TRBD2,16,CASSLVLGRGTDTQYF,TGCGCCAGCAGCTTGGTGCTGGGGAGGGGCACAGATACGCAGTATTTT
NA,TRBJ2-3,TRBV19,NA,11,CASRNSDTQYF,TGTGCCAGTAGGAACTCAGATACGCAGTATTTT
once,TRBJ2-1,TRBV14,TRBD2,18,CASRPTSGTAGYYNEQFF,TGTGCCAGCAGGCCGACTAGCGGGACGGCCGGTTACTACAATGAGCAGTTCTTC
NA,TRBJ2-7,TRBV28,TRBD1,15,CASSFGPGQGYEQYF,TGTGCCAGCAGTTTTGGTCCGGGACAGGGCTACGAGCAGTACTTC
NA,TRBJ1-6,TRBV7-9,TRBD1,16,CASSLGGGDRKSPLHF,TGTGCCAGCAGCTTAGGGGGTGGGGACAGAAAATCACCCCTCCACTTT
NA,TRBJ1-2,TRBV6-7,TRBD1,17,CASSRPNRDRGHYGYTF,TGTGCCAGCAGCCGCCCAAACCGGGACAGGGGCCACTATGGCTACACCTTC
NA,TRBJ1-2,TRBV27,NA,15,CASSFGRGLGYGYTF,TGTGCCAGCAGTTTCGGACGGGGGTTGGGCTATGGCTACACCTTC
NA,TRBJ2-6,TRBV7-6,NA,17,CASSSARGSSGANVLTF,TGTGCCAGCAGCTCCGCAAGGGGATCCTCTGGGGCCAACGTCCTGACTTTC
NA,TRBJ2-5,TRBV19,TRBD2,17,CASSIFKTSGLQETQYF,TGTGCCAGTAGTATTTTTAAAACTAGCGGTCTGCAAGAGACCCAGTACTTC
NA,TRBJ2-1,TRBV4-3,TRBD2,17,CASSQVGAGGGVNEQFF,TGCGCCAGCAGCCAAGTCGGAGCGGGGGGGGGCGTGAATGAGCAGTTCTTC
once,TRBJ1-5,TRBV19,NA,15,CASSIWQDSNQPQHF,TGTGCCAGTAGTATATGGCAGGATAGCAATCAGCCCCAGCATTTT
NA,TRBJ1-3,TRBV10-3,NA,14,CAIREDMAGNTIYF,TGTGCCATCAGGGAGGACATGGCTGGAAACACCATATATTTT
NA,TRBJ2-2,TRBV28,NA,14,CASKYRTVPGELFF,TGTGCCAGCAAGTACAGGACCGTGCCCGGGGAGCTGTTTTTT